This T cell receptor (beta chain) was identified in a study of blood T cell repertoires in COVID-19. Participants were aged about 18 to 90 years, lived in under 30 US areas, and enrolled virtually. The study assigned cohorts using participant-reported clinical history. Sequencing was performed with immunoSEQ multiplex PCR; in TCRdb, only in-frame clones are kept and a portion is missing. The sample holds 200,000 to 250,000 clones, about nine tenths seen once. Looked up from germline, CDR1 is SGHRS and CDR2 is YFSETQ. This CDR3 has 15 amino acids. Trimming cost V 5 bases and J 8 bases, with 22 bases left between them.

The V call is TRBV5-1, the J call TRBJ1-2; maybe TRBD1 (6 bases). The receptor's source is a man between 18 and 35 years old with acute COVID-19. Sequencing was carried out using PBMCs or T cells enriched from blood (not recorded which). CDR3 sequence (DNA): TGCGCCAGCAGAGGTTCCGGGACAACGGCGGCGGGCTACACCTTC. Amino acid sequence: CASRGSGTTAAGYTF.